These 27 T cell receptor beta chains came from one sample sequenced in a study of regulatory T cells in long-lasting Graves disease. For TCR beta, libraries came from iRepertoire HTBI primers and Arm-PCR of CDR3 regions. TCRdb re-called the multiplex PCR reads through MiXCR, storing one row per CDR3 protein. The table lists roughly 440,000 distinct CDR3 sequences, 16% of them singletons. The time point: newly diagnosed GD, antithyroid drugs for less than 3 months. With RNA extracted from PBMCs as input, the TCR library was made. The same specimen was also included in a second study, on T cells in Graves' hyperthyroidism and ophthalmopathy.

This material consisted of peripheral blood mononuclear cells (PBMCs), taken at new diagnosis, from a patient treated with antithyroid drugs. The receptor set was obtained from a woman aged 18-30 years with Graves disease.

This clonotype was recorded once. A much larger clone differs by one base, so this may be a read error. V is TRBV6-1 and J is TRBJ2-7, with D perhaps assigned TRBD1 or TRBD2 (6 bases each). The germline V gene encodes CDR1 MNHNS and CDR2 SASEGT. This CDR3 has 13 residues. CDR3 nucleotides: TGTACCAGCAGTCACGGCGGGACACACGAGCAGTACTTC. Translating it yields CTSSHGGTHEQYF.

This clonotype has a count of ten or more. In nucleotides, the CDR3 is TGCAGTGCTAGACGGGCAGGGGGGAACACTGAAGCTTTCTTT. Translation: CSARRAGGNTEAFF. V gene TRBV20-1 combines with J gene TRBJ1-1, with 7 positions matching TRBD1. V gave up 2 bases and J gave up 1 base; unmatched junction bases: 4. The CDR3 is made up of 14 amino acids. Germline lookup yields CDR1 DFQATT and CDR2 SNEGSKA (reference sequence).

Ten or more counts support this clonotype. This chain links TRBV20-1 with TRBJ2-3; 8 positions match TRBD2. V dropped 0 bases and J dropped 0; count of bases not matched to a gene: 5. The length of the CDR3 is 16 residues. Germline V gives CDR1 DFQATT, CDR2 SNEGSKA (reference sequence). The CDR3 DNA is TGCAGTGCTAGAGACTCCGAGCGGGAGAGCACAGATACGCAGTATTTT. Its translation is CSARDSERESTDTQYF.

This clonotype was counted a few times. V usage is TRBV18 and J usage is TRBJ2-7; TRBD1 aligns across 8 bases. With V trimmed by 3 bases and J by 2 bases, 6 bases remained unmatched. The CDR3 covers 15 residues. Germline CDR1 and CDR2: KGHSH and LQKENI. The CDR3 region is CASSPPAGGTYEQYF. For the CDR3, the DNA is TGTGCCAGCTCACCCCCTGCAGGGGGCACCTACGAGCAGTACTTC.

The table lists this clonotype with a few counts. This rearrangement joins TRBV7-6 to TRBJ1-5; D remains unclear. This CDR3 is built from 15 residues. Germline V gene lookup returns CDR1 SGHVS and CDR2 FNYEAQ. Trimming pared 2 bases from V and 0 bases from J, leaving 8 bases between. The CDR3 nucleotides read TGTGCCAGCAGCTTAAGTGAGAATAGCAATCAGCCCCAGCATTTT. Its protein product is CASSLSENSNQPQHF.

This clonotype was observed at least ten times. The gene calls are TRBV28 and TRBJ1-5; TRBD1 aligns across 9 bases. This CDR3 is built from 16 residues. The germline CDR1 and CDR2 sequences are MDHEN and SYDVKM. Trimming at V came to 1 base and at J to 6 bases, leaving 7 bases not matched to a gene. CDR3 sequence (DNA): TGTGCCAGCAGTTTATACCGGACAGGGGTTGGTCAGCCCCAGCATTTT. It codes for CASSLYRTGVGQPQHF.

This chain links TRBV28 with TRBJ2-5; 8 nucleotides align to TRBD2. The germline gives CDR1 MDHEN, CDR2 SYDVKM. There are 13 residues in the CDR3. With 7 bases clipped from V and 14 bases from J, the junction kept 15 bases outside the gene matches. As DNA, the CDR3 is TGTGCCAGCAACCTTGGACTAGCTCCTAGACCTTACTTC. This translates into CASNLGLAPRPYF.

This clonotype was seen repeatedly, ten times or more. This CDR3 is CASSPNQNTEAFF. The CDR3 bases are TGTGCCAGCTCCCCCAATCAGAACACTGAAGCTTTCTTT. The V and J genes are TRBV18 and TRBJ1-1; D not certain. V was pared by 6 bases and J by 1 base, with 9 bases between. The CDR3 contains 13 residues. Looked up from germline, CDR1 is KGHSH and CDR2 is LQKENI.

The J gene is TRBJ2-2, the V gene TRBV6-1; 11 nucleotides line up with TRBD2. CDR1 and CDR2 (germline): MNHNS, SASEGT. With V trimmed by 8 bases and J by 4 bases, 15 bases remained unmatched. This CDR3 spans 18 amino acids. The CDR3 protein is CASGRILAGVVSTGELFF. The CDR3 DNA reads as TGTGCCAGCGGTAGAATACTAGCGGGAGTAGTAAGCACCGGGGAGCTGTTTTTT.

This clonotype was seen a few times. The chain recombines TRBV30 with TRBJ2-3; the D gene is possibly TRBD2 (6 bases). The J call may be in error: the DNA end matches TRBJ2-5 better. The CDR3 has 13 residues. Looked up from germline, CDR1 is GTSNPN and CDR2 is SVGIG (reference sequence). CDR3 region: CAWSVSGFGTQYF. CDR3 in DNA: TGTGCCTGGAGTGTAAGCGGGTTCGGGACCCAGTACTTC.

This clonotype was counted ten times or more. The chain uses TRBV3-1 and TRBJ1-1, with D unclear. Germline V lookup: CDR1 LGHDT, CDR2 YNNKEL (reference sequence). The CDR3 has 15 amino acids. With 0 bases removed from V and 1 base from J, the gap between germline ends came to 9 bases. This CDR3 reads CASSQEAQPNTEAFF. CDR3 DNA: TGTGCCAGCAGCCAAGAGGCACAGCCGAACACTGAAGCTTTCTTT.

About this clonotype: One base away lies a much larger clone, so this may be a sequencing read error. CDR3 residues: CASSLNVGGYNEQYF. CDR3 nucleotides: TGTGCCAGCAGCTTAAACGTAGGCGGGTACAATGAGCAGTACTTC. The V and J genes are TRBV11-3 and TRBJ2-7; D possibly corresponds to TRBD2 (5 bases). This CDR3 has 15 amino acids. The germline gives CDR1 SGHNT, CDR2 YENEEA. V shed 2 bases and J shed 7 bases, with 18 bases lying between them.

This clonotype was seen at least ten times. The chain carries TRBV7-9 and TRBJ2-2, with a weak D call TRBD2 (5 bases). Germline CDR1 SEHNR, CDR2 FQNEAQ (reference sequence). V lost 5 bases to trimming and J lost 6 bases, with 10 bases between them. The CDR3 spans 13 residues. The CDR3: CASSPPGSGELFF. The CDR3 nucleotides read TGTGCCAGCAGCCCCCCGGGGTCCGGGGAGCTGTTTTTT.

As regards this clonotype: Just one base apart from a much larger clone, this may be a read error. Here the CDR3 DNA reads TGTGCCAGCAGCTTAAAGATCTACAATGAGCAGTACTTC. It encodes CASSLKIYNEQYF. V is TRBV11-2 and J is TRBJ2-1, with D unclear. With the DNA end fitting TRBJ2-7 better, the J assignment may be wrong. This CDR3 has 13 residues. Per the germline V gene, CDR1 is SGHAT and CDR2 is FQNNGV.

The rearrangement uses TRBV29-1 and TRBJ2-3; 8 bases are shared with TRBD1. The CDR3 is 14 residues long. The V gene's germline CDR1 is SQVTM and CDR2 ANQGSEA. V shed 1 base, J shed 3 bases, and the junction held 3 bases outside the gene matches. In DNA, the CDR3 is TGCAGCGTTGAAGGACAGGGGATGACAGATACGCAGTATTTT. It translates to CSVEGQGMTDTQYF.

A few counts support this clonotype. The rearrangement links TRBV12-3 or TRBV12-4 to TRBJ1-4; D unclear. This CDR3 contains 16 residues. The V end lost 5 bases, the J end lost 4 bases, and 17 bases lay between the germline ends. CDR3 sequence reads: CASSPGRRYINEKLFF. CDR3 nucleotide sequence: TGTGCCAGCAGTCCGGGCCGGAGGTATATTAATGAAAAACTGTTTTTT.

This clonotype was picked up a small number of times. The genes are TRBV20-1 and TRBJ2-7; 13 bases fit TRBD2. The trim removed 3 bases at V and 2 bases at J, leaving 4 bases unmatched. The CDR3 is 15 amino acids. Germline V gene data show CDR1 as DFQATT and CDR2 as SNEGSKA (reference sequence). The CDR3 nucleotides are TGCAGTGCTAGTGAGGGACTAGCGGGAACCTACGAGCAGTACTTC. Encoded protein: CSASEGLAGTYEQYF.

This clonotype was counted between two and nine times. The chain has TRBV15 and TRBJ2-1; D gene ambiguous. Trimming shortened V by 3 bases and J by 0 bases, and 15 bases separated the two germline ends. The CDR3 loop spans 17 amino acids. Per the germline V gene, CDR1 is LNHNV and CDR2 is YYDKDF (reference sequence). The CDR3 DNA is TGTGCCACCAGCAGGGGCATAGGAATGAGCTCCTACAATGAGCAGTTCTTC. Protein product: CATSRGIGMSSYNEQFF.

This clonotype was picked up a small number of times. The chain combines TRBV9 with TRBJ2-1, with D perhaps matching TRBD2 (7 bases). Trimming left V 0 bases short and J 7 bases short, with 20 bases between. The CDR3 covers 17 residues. Germline CDR1 is SGDLS and CDR2 is YYNGEE. The CDR3 sequence: CASSVAAGTPLGNEQFF. DNA for the CDR3: TGTGCCAGCAGCGTAGCAGCGGGGACACCCCTCGGAAATGAGCAGTTCTTC.

A note on this clonotype: With a much larger clone just one base away, this may be a read error. J is TRBJ1-2 and V is TRBV2, with D unresolved. Germline V gene lookup returns CDR1 SNHLY and CDR2 FYNNEI. The CDR3 sequence is 15 residues long. V lost 0 bases to trimming and J lost 4 bases, with 12 bases between them. The CDR3 loop reads CASSEAFAGVYGYTF. CDR3 sequence (DNA): TGTGCCAGCAGTGAAGCGTTTGCAGGAGTCTATGGCTACACCTTC.

This clonotype occurred many times. The rearrangement links TRBV5-1 to TRBJ2-1; D is unclear. The CDR3 runs 14 residues. In germline, CDR1 is SGHRS, CDR2 YFSETQ. The ends were cut back, 5 bases at V and 4 bases at J, with 13 bases in the middle. CDR3 sequence: CASSFDSLYNEQFF. CDR3 in DNA: TGCGCCAGCAGTTTCGACTCGTTATACAATGAGCAGTTCTTC.

With respect to this clonotype: One end of the junction is discordant with germline, which a read error may explain. V gene TRBV4-2 combines with J gene TRBJ1-1; 7 bases agree with TRBD1. Germline CDR1 and CDR2: LGHNA and YNFKEQ. The CDR3 runs 14 residues. CDR3 residues: CASSQDRGNNEAFF. Written as DNA, the CDR3 is TGTGCCAGCAGCCAAGACAGGGGGAACAATGAAGCTTTCTTT.

A word on this clonotype: Sequence at one end of the junction differs from germline and may be a read error. The chain couples TRBV28 to TRBJ2-7; 14 positions match TRBD2. Germline V CDR1 and CDR2: MDHEN, SYDVKM. CDR3 length: 16 residues. CDR3 nucleotide sequence: TGTGCCAGCGGTTTCGGGACTAGCGGGAGTGTGTACGAGCAGTACTTC. Its translation: CASGFGTSGSVYEQYF.

This clonotype was detected many times. The chain is built from TRBV20-1 and TRBJ2-7, with D perhaps TRBD2 (6 bases). Germline lookup yields CDR1 DFQATT and CDR2 SNEGSKA (reference sequence). The CDR3 covers 14 residues. V was pared by 3 bases and J by 0 bases, with 12 bases between. For the CDR3, the DNA is TGCAGTGCTAGTCGCGACGGGAGCTCCTACGAGCAGTACTTC. Translated: CSASRDGSSYEQYF.

As to this clonotype: Being one base from a much bigger clone, this may be a read error. The V and J genes are TRBV11-3 and TRBJ2-1; TRBD2 matches 11 bases. Germline values: CDR1 SGHNT, CDR2 YENEEA. The CDR3 spans 15 residues. The trim removed 4 bases at V and 13 bases at J, leaving 12 bases unmatched. In nucleotides, the CDR3 is TGTGCCAGCAGCTCGGGACTAGCGGACAAAGAGACCCAGTTCTTC. Protein sequence: CASSSGLADKETQFF.

This clonotype was observed at least ten times. The chain is built from TRBV7-8 and TRBJ1-1; D remains unclear. There are 15 residues in the CDR3. The germline gives CDR1 SGHVS, CDR2 FQNEAQ. V dropped 1 base and J dropped 0 bases, with 9 bases sitting between them. The CDR3 DNA follows: TGTGCCAGCAGCTTAGTAGCTCACATGAACACTGAAGCTTTCTTT. The encoded protein is CASSLVAHMNTEAFF.

The J gene is TRBJ2-7, the V gene TRBV19; 14 nucleotides agree with TRBD2. The trim removed 4 bases at V and 2 bases at J, leaving 16 bases unmatched. This CDR3 has 20 residues. CDR1 and CDR2 (germline): LNHDA, SQIVND (reference sequence). The CDR3 protein is CASSTRPGQGTSGSPYEQYF. CDR3 DNA sequence: TGTGCCAGTAGTACGAGACCGGGACAGGGGACTAGCGGGAGCCCCTACGAGCAGTACTTC.